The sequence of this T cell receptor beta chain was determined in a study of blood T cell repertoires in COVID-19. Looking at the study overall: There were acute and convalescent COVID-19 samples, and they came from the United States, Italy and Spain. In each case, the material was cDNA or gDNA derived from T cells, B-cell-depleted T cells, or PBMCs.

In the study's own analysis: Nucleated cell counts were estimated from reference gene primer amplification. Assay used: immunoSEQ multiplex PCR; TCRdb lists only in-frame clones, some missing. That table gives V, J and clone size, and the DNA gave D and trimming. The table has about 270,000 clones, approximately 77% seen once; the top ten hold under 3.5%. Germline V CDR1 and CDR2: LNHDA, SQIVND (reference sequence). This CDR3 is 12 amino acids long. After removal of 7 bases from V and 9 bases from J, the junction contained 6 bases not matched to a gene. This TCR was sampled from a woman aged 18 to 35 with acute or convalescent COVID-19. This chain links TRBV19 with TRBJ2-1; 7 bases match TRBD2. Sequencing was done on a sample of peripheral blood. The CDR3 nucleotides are TGTGCCAGTACCCCGGGAGGCGTTGAGCAGTTCTTC. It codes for CASTPGGVEQFF.